One and the same sample provided the 15 T cell receptor beta chains below, sequenced in a study of regulatory T cells in long-lasting Graves disease. Time point meaning: persistent/refractory GD, antithyroid drugs over 5 years with positive TRAb. The TCR library was made from RNA extracted from PBMCs. CDR3 regions were amplified by Arm-PCR using iRepertoire HTBI primers to build TCR beta libraries. MiXCR was run by TCRdb on the multiplex PCR reads, yielding one entry per CDR3 protein. The sample consists of approximately 690,000 distinct CDR3 sequences, about 32% of them appearing once. The specimen comprised peripheral blood mononuclear cells (PBMCs), sampled when the disease was refractory, from a patient treated with antithyroid drugs. These receptors originate from a female donor with Graves disease.

A note on this clonotype: Given a much more abundant clone one base away, this may be a read error. This chain connects TRBV7-3 to TRBJ1-2; possible D gene TRBD1, 6 bases. This CDR3 contains 15 residues. Trimming took 5 bases from V and 3 from J, leaving 16 bases between them. CDR1 and CDR2 (germline): SGHTA, FQGTGA. CDR3 nucleotides: TGTGCCAGCAGCCCAACGACAGGACTTGACTATGGCTACACCTTC. This translates into CASSPTTGLDYGYTF.

The genes are TRBV9 and TRBJ1-5; D gene ambiguous. Germline V gene lookup returns CDR1 SGDLS and CDR2 YYNGEE. Trimming stripped 0 bases from V and 0 bases from J, with 10 bases between. This CDR3 contains 16 residues. CDR3 sequence reads: CASSVGGWNSNQPQHF. CDR3 nucleotide sequence: TGTGCCAGCAGCGTAGGTGGTTGGAATAGCAATCAGCCCCAGCATTTT. The whole variable domain, filled in from reference TRBV9 and TRBJ1-5, reads DSGVTQTPKHLITATGQRVTLRCSPRSGDLSVYWYQQSLDQGLQFLIQYYNGEERAKGNILERFSAQQFPDLHSELNLSSLELGDSALYFCASSVGGWNSNQPQHFGDGTRLSIL.

The sample holds a few counts of this clonotype. The chain is built from TRBV13 and TRBJ1-5; D is possibly TRBD1 (5 bases). The V gene lost 4 bases and the J gene lost 9 bases, with 16 bases spanning the gap. The CDR3 length is 14 residues. Germline V gene lookup returns CDR1 PRHDT and CDR2 FYEKMQ (reference sequence). Here the CDR3 reads CASSYRDAGGPQHF. In DNA, the CDR3 is TGTGCCAGCAGCTACCGGGACGCCGGGGGGCCCCAGCATTTT. The variable domain in full, with the rest retrieved from reference TRBV13 and TRBJ1-5, is AAGVIQSPRHLIKEKRETATLKCYPIPRHDTVYWYQQGPGQDPQFLISFYEKMQSDKGSIPDRFSAQQFSDYHSELNMSSLELGDSALYFCASSYRDAGGPQHFGDGTRLSIL.

The rearrangement joins TRBV9 to TRBJ1-2; D gene ambiguous. Germline CDR1 reads SGDLS; CDR2 reads YYNGEE. This CDR3 is 15 amino acids long. V shed 0 bases and J shed 8 bases, with 17 bases lying between them. The CDR3 here is CASSVASQPTKGYTF. The CDR3 nucleotides are TGTGCCAGCAGCGTAGCGTCGCAGCCTACCAAGGGCTACACCTTC.

This clonotype showed up many times. This chain links TRBV20-1 with TRBJ1-1; possible D gene TRBD1, 5 bases. V lost 3 bases and J 3 bases, leaving 11 bases between the germline ends. This CDR3 is 13 amino acids long. Germline lookup yields CDR1 DFQATT and CDR2 SNEGSKA (reference sequence). The CDR3 protein is CSASGTGYTEAFF. In nucleotides, the CDR3 is TGCAGTGCTAGCGGGACCGGGTACACTGAAGCTTTCTTT.

The sample holds a few counts of this clonotype. This chain links TRBV20-1 with TRBJ1-1; the D gene is possibly TRBD1 (5 bases). Germline CDR1 DFQATT, CDR2 SNEGSKA (reference sequence). The V gene lost 4 bases and the J gene lost 7 bases, with 10 bases spanning the gap. CDR3 length equals 11 residues. The CDR3 loop is CSAKRGIEAFF. As DNA, the CDR3 is TGCAGTGCTAAACGGGGGATTGAAGCTTTCTTT.

The chain links TRBV27 to TRBJ1-1; 7 bases agree with TRBD1. Germline V CDR1 and CDR2: MNHEY, SMNVEV (reference sequence). The CDR3 runs to 13 residues. V shed 4 bases, J shed 12 bases, and the junction held 11 bases outside the gene matches. The CDR3 nucleotides read TGTGCCAGCAGTTATCGGAGGGGGCTTGGAACTTTCTTT. This sequence encodes CASSYRRGLGTFF.

This clonotype appeared a few times. The chain combines TRBV20-1 with TRBJ1-5, with 8 bases identical to TRBD1. CDR1 is DFQATT and CDR2 is SNEGSKA in the germline V gene (reference sequence). CDR3 length: 13 amino acids. Losses at the gene ends were 6 bases for V and 5 bases for J; bases not matched to a gene: 6. This chain's CDR3 is CSAMDREDQPQHF. The CDR3 DNA reads TGCAGTGCAATGGACAGGGAGGATCAGCCCCAGCATTTT.

This clonotype was recorded a few times. The rearrangement joins TRBV7-2 to TRBJ2-2; no reliable D call. Germline lookup yields CDR1 SGHTA and CDR2 FQGNSA. Trimming left V 2 bases short and J 2 bases short, with 6 bases between. The length of the CDR3 is 14 residues. CDR3 in amino acids: CASSLYPNTGELFF. CDR3 nucleotide sequence: TGTGCCAGCAGCTTATATCCCAACACCGGGGAGCTGTTTTTT.

This clonotype was seen at least ten times. CDR3 sequence reads: CASSINRVTEAFF. For the CDR3, the DNA is TGTGCCAGCAGTATAAACAGGGTCACTGAAGCTTTCTTT. The chain recombines TRBV28 with TRBJ1-1, with TRBD1 as a possible D gene (6 bases). The CDR3 loop spans 13 amino acids. Germline loops: CDR1 MDHEN, CDR2 SYDVKM. Trimming took off 5 bases at V and 4 bases at J, with 11 bases between the two ends.

V is TRBV11-2 and J is TRBJ2-2; 12 bases are a match to TRBD2. This CDR3 has 16 residues. CDR1 SGHAT and CDR2 FQNNGV come from the germline V gene. V shed 5 bases, J shed 5 bases, and the junction held 6 bases outside the gene matches. The CDR3 DNA sequence: TGTGCCAGCAGCCCTAGCGGGACTAGCGGGACCGGGGAGCTGTTTTTT. This codes for CASSPSGTSGTGELFF.

The chain is built from TRBV7-9 and TRBJ2-5, with TRBD1 matching 8 bases. Trimming took 6 bases from V and 3 from J; bases not matched to a gene: 9. Germline V lookup: CDR1 SEHNR, CDR2 FQNEAQ (reference sequence). The CDR3 extends over 15 amino acids. The CDR3 coding sequence is TGTGCCAGCAGGGACCAAACAGGGGGAAAAGAGACCCAGTACTTC. This codes for CASRDQTGGKETQYF.

This clonotype showed up just a few times. The rearrangement uses TRBV27 and TRBJ2-7, with D possibly matching TRBD2 (6 bases). Germline V gene sequence: CDR1 MNHEY, CDR2 SMNVEV (reference sequence). V shed 5 bases and J shed 2 bases, with 19 bases lying between them. This CDR3 comprises 16 residues. The CDR3 nucleotides are TGTGCCAGCAGTCCGCAAAGGGTGGAGGGCCCCTACGAGCAGTACTTC. Translation gives CASSPQRVEGPYEQYF.

The sample holds many counts of this clonotype. J is TRBJ1-2 and V is TRBV30; D remains unclear. Germline-derived CDR1 and CDR2 are GTSNPN and SVGIG (reference sequence). V was trimmed by 3 bases and J by 4 bases, leaving 9 bases between them. The CDR3 loop spans 12 amino acids. CDR3 nucleotide sequence: TGTGCCTGGAGCACTAAGGCCTATGGCTACACCTTC. It codes for CAWSTKAYGYTF. Full variable domain (remainder filled in from reference TRBV30 and TRBJ1-2): SQTIHQWPATLVQPVGSPLSLECTVEGTSNPNLYWYRQAAGRGLQLLFYSVGIGQISSEVPQNLSASRPQDRQFILSSKKLLLSDSGFYLCAWSTKAYGYTFGSGTRLTVV.

In regard to this clonotype: A junction end diverges from the germline sequence, so it may reflect a read error. The chain has TRBV7-9 and TRBJ1-2; D perhaps matches TRBD1 (6 bases). Germline V CDR1 and CDR2: SEHNR, FQNEAQ (reference sequence). This CDR3 has 14 residues. The CDR3 protein is CASSSPGGDYGYTF. CDR3 coding DNA: TGTGCCAGCAGCTCCCCGGGGGGCGACTATGGCTATACCTTC.